The entry below describes one TCR beta chain. This entry comes from a study of cytomegalovirus exposure and HLA in healthy donors. The germline V gene has CDR1 SGHNT and CDR2 YYREEE (reference sequence). Germline trimming cut 4 bases from V and 4 bases from J; bases unmatched to any gene: 6. The CDR3 has 14 residues. The PCR had 60 Vbeta and 13 Jbeta primers. Generated by immunoSEQ multiplex PCR, the TCRdb table keeps only in-frame clones and is missing some. The sample includes 90,000 to 100,000 clones, approximately 80% of them seen just once. The chain links TRBV5-4 to TRBJ2-3; TRBD1 matches 7 bases. The receptor was derived from a female donor in good health and CMV-seronegative. The sample was PBMCs. Written as DNA, the CDR3 is TGTGCCAGCAGCACCCGTCAGGGGGCAGATACGCAGTATTTT. This sequence encodes CASSTRQGADTQYF.